This T cell receptor (beta chain) was retrieved from a study of T cell responses to AZD1222 COVID-19 vaccine. For the study at large: Whether given at about 4 or about 12 weeks, second doses were pooled. Study results and caveats: Repertoires in all cases were sampled only once the peak T cell response had passed. At 160-218 and 743-854, vaccine-associated CD4 TCRs were dominant, and they spanned spike.

Of note for this clone: The antigen is undetermined.

Sequenced by immunoSEQ multiplex PCR; TCRdb stores in-frame clones only, minus some. Here the sample spans roughly 120,000 clones, around 89% being singletons. The CDR3 is made up of 13 amino acids. Trimming removed 6 bases at V and 7 bases at J, with 10 bases between. In germline, CDR1 is MDHEN, CDR2 SYDVKM. The V gene is TRBV28, the J gene TRBJ1-6; D is perhaps TRBD1 (5 bases). The material sequenced was peripheral blood, taken on day 0 of AZD1222 vaccination. The receptor's source is an adult in good health. The CDR3 region is CASRTGSNSPLHF. In DNA form, the CDR3 reads TGTGCCAGCAGAACAGGTTCCAATTCACCCCTCCACTTT.